Sequencing of this TCR beta chain was carried out in a study of CD8 T cells in Susac syndrome. V lost 2 bases to trimming and J lost 3 bases, with 11 bases between them. This CDR3 comprises 14 residues. Germline CDR1 is MNHEY and CDR2 is SMNVEV (reference sequence). An input of roughly 0.45 to 1 ug of RNA was subjected to reverse transcription using random hexamers. The CDR3 of TCR beta was amplified by immunoSEQ multiplex PCR across 54 Vbeta and 13 Jbeta. TCRdb reprocessed the immunoSEQ multiplex PCR reads via MiXCR and lists one record per CDR3 protein. This table has a few hundred thousand distinct CDR3 sequences, approximately 85% appearing once. A note on this clonotype: No antigen is known for it.

Notes on the study in general: Regarding the TCR sequencing and HLA analysis, the study admitted that a relatively small number of individuals were involved.

Sequencing of TCR beta was performed on blood CD8+ and CD4+ T cells. The authors negatively isolated CD8+ and CD4+ T cells and FACS-enriched TEMRA cells. The V and J genes are TRBV27 and TRBJ2-7; TRBD1 or TRBD2 may be the D gene (5 bases each). This TCR derives from a human donor with multiple sclerosis. Source material: CD8+ T cells from PBMCs. CDR3 sequence reads: CASSLKGTIYEQYF. The CDR3 region has the DNA TGTGCCAGCAGTTTAAAAGGGACCATCTACGAGCAGTACTTC.